This passage covers 27 T cell receptor beta chains from one sample sequenced in a study of cytomegalovirus exposure and HLA in healthy donors. This table comes from immunoSEQ multiplex PCR, and its TCRdb copy is limited to in-frame clones, with some not included. The sample contains about 63,000 clones, 70% to 90% of which appear only once. The sequenced sample was PBMCs. The receptors here all came from a young woman in good health and CMV-seronegative.

The chain combines TRBV6-1 with TRBJ2-2; TRBD2 aligns across 7 bases. J lost 6 bases, V lost 1 base, and 5 bases had no gene match. Germline assignment: CDR1 MNHNS and CDR2 SASEGT. CDR3 length equals 15 residues. CDR3 DNA sequence: TGTGCCAGCAGTGAAGTAATGGGAGGGGCCGGGGAGCTGTTTTTT. Translating it yields CASSEVMGGAGELFF.

This chain links TRBV6-5 with TRBJ2-7; the D gene is possibly TRBD1 (6 bases). This CDR3 spans 13 amino acids. In germline, CDR1 is MNHEY, CDR2 SVGAGI. Trimming stripped 4 bases from V and 3 bases from J, with 10 bases between. The CDR3 protein is CASSWTDNYEQYF. The CDR3, as DNA: TGTGCCAGCAGTTGGACAGACAACTACGAGCAGTACTTC.

V is TRBV29-1 and J is TRBJ2-7; D perhaps matches TRBD1 (5 bases). V dropped 3 bases and J dropped 7 bases, with 16 bases sitting between them. The CDR3 sequence is 13 residues long. Germline CDR1 SQVTM, CDR2 ANQGSEA. The CDR3 loop reads CSVDSQGLGEQYF. DNA for the CDR3: TGCAGCGTTGATAGTCAGGGTTTGGGGGAGCAGTACTTC.

CDR3 residues: CASSYSGTGVIRGYTF. In DNA form, the CDR3 reads TGTGCCAGCAGCTACTCCGGGACAGGAGTTATTCGAGGCTACACCTTC. This chain connects TRBV7-2 to TRBJ1-2, with 8 bases lining up with TRBD1. Per the germline V gene, CDR1 is SGHTA and CDR2 is FQGNSA. With 4 bases clipped from V and 8 bases from J, the junction kept 15 bases outside the gene matches. The CDR3 is 16 amino acids.

CDR3 sequence (DNA): TGTGCCAGCAGTCCCGGGACAGGAGTCTTTCGGTACTTC. This encodes CASSPGTGVFRYF. The chain combines TRBV27 with TRBJ2-7; 8 nucleotides agree with TRBD1. The germline V gene has CDR1 MNHEY and CDR2 SMNVEV (reference sequence). CDR3 size: 13 residues. Trimming at V came to 5 bases and at J to 12 bases, leaving 12 bases not matched to a gene.

This chain links TRBV25-1 with TRBJ2-7; D gene ambiguous. This CDR3 has 14 residues. CDR1 MGHDK and CDR2 SYGVNS come from the germline V gene. Trimming shortened V by 0 bases and J by 13 bases, and 19 bases separated the two germline ends. As DNA, the CDR3 is TGTGCCAGCAGTGAATATGGGTCGGAGACTTCGGAATACTTC. It specifies CASSEYGSETSEYF.

The genes are TRBV5-1 and TRBJ2-3; tentative D call: TRBD1 (6 bases). Germline CDR1 is SGHRS and CDR2 is YFSETQ. CDR3 size: 16 residues. V was cut by 7 bases and J by 1 base, with 19 bases left in between. CDR3 nucleotides: TGCGCCAGCCAACCCCGGCCAGGGGTGGGCACAGATACGCAGTATTTT. Its protein is CASQPRPGVGTDTQYF.

The chain employs TRBV5-4 and TRBJ2-2; unclear D gene. The V end lost 2 bases, the J end lost 1 base, and 9 bases lay between the germline ends. This CDR3 has 15 residues. The V gene's germline CDR1 is SGHNT and CDR2 YYREEE (reference sequence). CDR3 in amino acids: CASSFDNRNTGELFF. CDR3 coding DNA: TGTGCCAGCAGCTTCGACAACAGGAACACCGGGGAGCTGTTTTTT. Full variable domain (remainder filled in from reference TRBV5-4 and TRBJ2-2): ETGVTQSPTHLIKTRGQQVTLRCSSQSGHNTVSWYQQALGQGPQFIFQYYREEENGRGNFPPRFSGLQFPNYSSELNVNALELDDSALYLCASSFDNRNTGELFFGEGSRLTVL.

The chain combines TRBV18 with TRBJ2-7; tentative D call: TRBD1 (6 bases). Trimming left V 7 bases short and J 3 bases short, with 10 bases between. Germline lookup yields CDR1 KGHSH and CDR2 LQKENI. The CDR3 totals 12 residues. CDR3 DNA sequence: TGTGCCAGCTTCGGGGACAACTACGAGCAGTACTTC. This encodes CASFGDNYEQYF.

This chain joins TRBV7-2 and TRBJ2-3, with 11 bases fitting TRBD2. CDR1 and CDR2 from the germline V gene are SGHTA and FQGNSA. The CDR3 consists of 17 residues. V was clipped by 4 bases and J by 4 bases; unmatched bases: 10. In DNA, the CDR3 is TGTGCCAGCAGCTGGCGTAGCGGGAGGGCCCGGGCAGATACGCAGTATTTT. It translates to CASSWRSGRARADTQYF.

The rearrangement joins TRBV6-1 to TRBJ2-1; TRBD1 matches 7 bases. The length of the CDR3 is 12 residues. Germline values: CDR1 MNHNS, CDR2 SASEGT. J lost 9 bases, V lost 5 bases, and 4 bases had no gene match. CDR3 amino acids: CASSQQGIEQFF. For the CDR3, the DNA is TGTGCCAGCAGTCAACAGGGGATTGAGCAGTTCTTC.

This clone appeared a single time. At the DNA level, this CDR3 is encoded by other sequences in the same sample as well. The chain employs TRBV5-1 and TRBJ2-1; a possible D gene is TRBD1 (6 bases). Germline V gives CDR1 SGHRS, CDR2 YFSETQ. The CDR3 loop spans 15 amino acids. V was cut by 2 bases and J by 4 bases, with 13 bases left in between. CDR3 in DNA: TGCGCCAGCAGCTTACAAGGACAGTCATACAATGAGCAGTTCTTC. Encoded protein: CASSLQGQSYNEQFF. Based on the CDR3 plus reference TRBV5-1 and TRBJ2-1, the full variable domain is KAGVTQTPRYLIKTRGQQVTLSCSPISGHRSVSWYQQTPGQGLQFLFEYFSETQRNKGNFPGRFSGRQFSNSRSEMNVSTLELGDSALYLCASSLQGQSYNEQFFGPGTRLTVL.

V is TRBV5-4 and J is TRBJ2-7; tentative D call: TRBD1 (5 bases). Germline V lookup: CDR1 SGHNT, CDR2 YYREEE (reference sequence). Trimming removed 2 bases from V and 0 bases from J, with 9 bases in between. This CDR3 comprises 14 residues. The CDR3, as DNA: TGTGCCAGCAGCTTAAGGGGCCCCTCCTACGAGCAGTACTTC. Protein: CASSLRGPSYEQYF.

The chain carries TRBV9 and TRBJ1-3; D gene uncertain. Trimming took 4 bases from V and 0 from J, leaving 14 bases between them. Germline CDR1 and CDR2: SGDLS and YYNGEE. The CDR3 covers 16 residues. This chain's CDR3 is CASSIDSSSSGNTIYF. The CDR3 DNA reads TGTGCCAGCAGCATCGATAGTTCCTCCTCTGGAAACACCATATATTTT.

The V gene is TRBV10-3, the J gene TRBJ2-3; TRBD1 aligns across 7 bases. The length of the CDR3 is 16 residues. Germline V gene sequence: CDR1 ENHRY, CDR2 SYGVKD. The CDR3 DNA sequence: TGTGCGACAGGGCAGGGCCCGGACCCCTACACAGATACGCAGTATTTT. Protein: CATGQGPDPYTDTQYF.

The J gene is TRBJ2-5, the V gene TRBV15; D call uncertain. The ends were cut back, 0 bases at V and 5 bases at J, with 13 bases in the middle. The CDR3 sequence is 15 residues long. Germline CDR1 and CDR2: LNHNV and YYDKDF (reference sequence). CDR3 protein: CATSRDSMSLETQYF. The CDR3 DNA follows: TGTGCCACCAGCAGAGATAGTATGAGTCTGGAGACCCAGTACTTC.

The chain couples TRBV28 to TRBJ2-1; D perhaps matches TRBD1 (6 bases). The germline V gene has CDR1 MDHEN and CDR2 SYDVKM. The V end lost 6 bases, the J end lost 10 bases, and 13 bases lay between the germline ends. The CDR3 spans 12 residues. The CDR3 nucleotides read TGTGCCAGCAGGTTACAGGGATGGGAGCAGTTCTTC. Translating gives CASRLQGWEQFF.

This chain connects TRBV11-3 to TRBJ2-3, with TRBD1 identical over 9 bases. Losses at the gene ends were 5 bases for V and 1 base for J; bases not matched to a gene: 7. Looked up from germline, CDR1 is SGHNT and CDR2 is YENEEA. The CDR3 spans 16 residues. CDR3 loop: CASSPGQGIGTDTQYF. CDR3 nucleotide sequence: TGTGCCAGCAGCCCGGGACAGGGTATAGGCACAGATACGCAGTATTTT.

The rearrangement joins TRBV4-1 to TRBJ1-2; no clear D gene. The length of the CDR3 is 13 residues. V lost 0 bases and J 4 bases, leaving 6 bases between the germline ends. CDR1 is MGHRA and CDR2 is YSYEKL in the germline V gene. CDR3 loop: CASSQDGSYGYTF. DNA for the CDR3: TGCGCCAGCAGCCAAGACGGGTCCTATGGCTACACCTTC.

The V call is TRBV29-1, the J call TRBJ2-1; D may be TRBD2 (6 bases). The ends were cut back, 2 bases at V and 4 bases at J, with 12 bases in the middle. The CDR3 covers 14 residues. Germline V CDR1 and CDR2: SQVTM, ANQGSEA. For the CDR3, the DNA is TGCAGCGTTGAAATAATAGCGGTATACAATGAGCAGTTCTTC. Translating gives CSVEIIAVYNEQFF.

V and J are TRBV10-1 and TRBJ2-1; TRBD2 aligns across 14 bases. From germline, CDR1 is WNHNN and CDR2 SYGVQD (reference sequence). The CDR3 covers 16 residues. V shed 5 bases, J shed 4 bases, and the junction held 4 bases outside the gene matches. Written as DNA, the CDR3 is TGCGCCAGCAGTTTGGGACTAGCGGGAGAATACAATGAGCAGTTCTTC. Translated: CASSLGLAGEYNEQFF.

With respect to this clone: The junction differs from germline at one of its ends, possibly a read error. The V gene is TRBV7-2, the J gene TRBJ1-5, with no clear D. This CDR3 comprises 12 residues. Germline values: CDR1 SGHTA, CDR2 FQGNSA. The CDR3 sequence: CASSLAGQPQHF. The CDR3 bases are TGTGCCAGCAGCCTAGCCGGTCAGCCCCAGCATTTT.

The chain employs TRBV28 and TRBJ1-5, with 10 bases identical to TRBD1. The CDR3 length is 16 residues. Per the germline V gene, CDR1 is MDHEN and CDR2 is SYDVKM. V was pared by 7 bases and J by 9 bases, with 15 bases of the junction left unmatched. CDR3 nucleotides: TGTGCCAGCACCCCGGGGGACAGGGGAAACAGGGGGCCCCAGCATTTT. Translating it yields CASTPGDRGNRGPQHF.

The chain couples TRBV30 to TRBJ2-4; D is uncertain. Trimming cost V 8 bases and J 0 bases, with 26 bases left between them. This CDR3 is 18 amino acids long. From germline, CDR1 is GTSNPN and CDR2 SVGIG (reference sequence). CDR3 nucleotide sequence: TGTGCCGAACGAGATCGGTCCTTTCTAATTTTAGCCAAAAACATTCAGTACTTC. It yields the protein CAERDRSFLILAKNIQYF.

In DNA form, the CDR3 reads TGTGCCAGCAGCCCGGGCGGGGGGCCCACCCTGGTGGCCCAGTACTTC. This sequence encodes CASSPGGGPTLVAQYF. This chain joins TRBV5-6 and TRBJ2-5; 8 bases match TRBD2. Trimming took 4 bases from V and 9 from J; bases not matched to a gene: 17. Germline V CDR1 and CDR2: SGHDT, YYEEEE. CDR3 size: 16 residues.

This clone was seen only once. This chain uses TRBV28 with TRBJ2-5, with a weak D call TRBD2 (5 bases). The CDR3 spans 15 residues. CDR1 and CDR2 from the germline V gene are MDHEN and SYDVKM. V was pared by 7 bases and J by 1 base, with 16 bases between. The CDR3 DNA reads as TGTGCCAGCACCCCCCCTGGAGAGGGCCAAGAGACCCAGTACTTC. It yields the protein CASTPPGEGQETQYF.

CDR3 sequence reads: CAIGGLASVGEQYF. The CDR3 DNA follows: TGTGCCATCGGGGGACTAGCTTCCGTGGGGGAGCAGTACTTC. The V call is TRBV10-3, the J call TRBJ2-7, with 9 bases fitting TRBD2. Germline V gives CDR1 ENHRY, CDR2 SYGVKD. After removal of 8 bases from V and 7 bases from J, the junction contained 12 bases not matched to a gene. The CDR3 runs 14 residues.